This passage covers 10 T cell receptor beta chains from one sample sequenced in a study of CD8+ T cells in alopecia areata (dated by TCRdb to about 2018). The library was generated by the immunoSEQ multiplex PCR assay. To provide template for TCR sequencing, every sample had RNA extracted and reverse transcribed into cDNA. The immuneACCESS repertoire file appears here via TCRdb, limited to in-frame rearrangements. These files lack a portion of the clones; in checked studies, under half of the deficit traces to unresolved V genes, and the cause of the others is not known. The sample contains about 140,000 clones, roughly 60% of them found a single time. Together, the top ten hold about 4.5% of the sample. The sequencing input was CD4+ T cells sorted from blood. These receptors were collected from a human donor in good health.

J is TRBJ2-7 and V is TRBV5-6; D may be TRBD1 or TRBD2 (5 bases each). Between the trimmed V and J ends, which lost 3 bases and 4 bases, there was a span of 14 bases. The CDR3 contains 14 residues. The germline V gene has CDR1 SGHDT and CDR2 YYEEEE. For the CDR3, the DNA is TGTGCCAGCAGCTGGGGACCGGCGGAATACGAGCAGTACTTC. Translated: CASSWGPAEYEQYF.

V and J are TRBV30 and TRBJ2-3; D may correspond to TRBD1 or TRBD2 (5 bases each). V lost 5 bases and J lost 1, with 10 bases in between. This CDR3 is built from 13 residues. Germline V gene sequence: CDR1 GTSNPN, CDR2 SVGIG (reference sequence). In DNA, the CDR3 is TGTGCCTGGGGGACCTTAGGCACAGATACGCAGTATTTT. Its translation: CAWGTLGTDTQYF.

The genes are TRBV29-1 and TRBJ2-1; no firm D call. The CDR3 has 14 residues. In germline, CDR1 is SQVTM, CDR2 ANQGSEA. Trimming removed 4 bases from V and 0 bases from J, with 10 bases in between. CDR3 sequence (DNA): TGCAGCGTTGTAGGCAAAAACTCCTACAATGAGCAGTTCTTC. Its translation: CSVVGKNSYNEQFF.

The chain is built from TRBV6-5 and TRBJ2-7; 9 nucleotides agree with TRBD1. Germline CDR1 is MNHEY and CDR2 is SVGAGI. The CDR3 has 14 amino acids. J was trimmed by 2 bases and V by 6 bases; bases with no gene match: 5. This CDR3 is CASSSGQGTYEQYF. As DNA, the CDR3 is TGTGCCAGCAGCTCCGGACAGGGGACCTACGAGCAGTACTTC.

A word on this clone: The sample has other DNA sequences that encode this CDR3 too. The V and J genes are TRBV11-2 and TRBJ2-1; 7 nucleotides line up with TRBD2. V lost 3 bases to trimming and J lost 1 base; unmatched junction nucleotides: 0. This CDR3 is 14 amino acids long. CDR1 is SGHAT, CDR2 FQNNGV, per germline. The CDR3 loop is CASSLGGSYNEQFF. The CDR3 DNA sequence: TGTGCCAGCAGCTTGGGAGGGTCCTACAATGAGCAGTTCTTC.

This clone has just a few counts. The rearrangement joins TRBV5-1 to TRBJ2-7; 10 bases fit TRBD1. V was pared by 4 bases and J by 11 bases, with 6 bases of the junction left unmatched. This CDR3 region has 12 residues. The germline V gene has CDR1 SGHRS and CDR2 YFSETQ. The CDR3 protein is CASSRDRGDKYF. The CDR3 DNA reads TGCGCCAGCAGCAGGGACAGGGGCGATAAGTACTTC.

This rearrangement joins TRBV5-6 to TRBJ2-7; D is undetermined. Germline CDR1 and CDR2: SGHDT and YYEEEE. Trimming removed 0 bases from V and 2 bases from J, with 3 bases in between. This CDR3 region has 12 residues. Here the CDR3 reads CASSLVPYEQYF. The CDR3 DNA follows: TGTGCCAGCAGCTTGGTCCCCTACGAGCAGTACTTC. Full variable domain (remainder filled in from reference TRBV5-6 and TRBJ2-7): DAGVTQSPTHLIKTRGQQVTLRCSPKSGHDTVSWYQQALGQGPQFIFQYYEEEERQRGNFPDRFSGHQFPNYSSELNVNALLLGDSALYLCASSLVPYEQYFGPGTRLTVT.

With respect to this clone: The identical CDR3 is also encoded by other nucleotide sequences in the sample. The CDR3 sequence is CASSVAAGGSYEQYF. Written as DNA, the CDR3 is TGTGCCAGCAGCGTAGCAGCGGGAGGATCCTACGAGCAGTACTTC. The rearrangement links TRBV9 to TRBJ2-7; 9 nucleotides line up with TRBD2. V lost 0 bases to trimming and J lost 1 base; unmatched junction nucleotides: 2. The CDR3 loop spans 15 amino acids. CDR1 is SGDLS and CDR2 is YYNGEE in the germline V gene.

The rearrangement uses TRBV19 and TRBJ2-5; TRBD2 is a possible D gene (6 bases). There are 13 residues in the CDR3. V dropped 8 bases and J dropped 3 bases, with 13 bases sitting between them. The germline CDR1 and CDR2 sequences are LNHDA and SQIVND (reference sequence). The CDR3 reads CASGDWREETQYF. CDR3 DNA sequence: TGTGCCAGTGGGGACTGGAGGGAAGAGACCCAGTACTTC.

The chain employs TRBV7-2 and TRBJ1-2, with TRBD1 identical over 7 bases. CDR3 length: 14 amino acids. Germline V gene data show CDR1 as SGHTA and CDR2 as FQGNSA. Trimming took 5 bases from V and 4 from J; bases not matched to a gene: 7. CDR3 sequence: CASSTRQGPYGYTF. As DNA, the CDR3 is TGTGCCAGCAGCACGAGACAGGGTCCCTATGGCTACACCTTC. The whole variable domain, remainder taken from reference TRBV7-2 and TRBJ1-2, is GAGVSQSPSNKVTEKGKDVELRCDPISGHTALYWYRQSLGQGLEFLIYFQGNSAPDKSGLPSDRFSAERTGGSVSTLTIQRTQQEDSAVYLCASSTRQGPYGYTFGSGTRLTVV.